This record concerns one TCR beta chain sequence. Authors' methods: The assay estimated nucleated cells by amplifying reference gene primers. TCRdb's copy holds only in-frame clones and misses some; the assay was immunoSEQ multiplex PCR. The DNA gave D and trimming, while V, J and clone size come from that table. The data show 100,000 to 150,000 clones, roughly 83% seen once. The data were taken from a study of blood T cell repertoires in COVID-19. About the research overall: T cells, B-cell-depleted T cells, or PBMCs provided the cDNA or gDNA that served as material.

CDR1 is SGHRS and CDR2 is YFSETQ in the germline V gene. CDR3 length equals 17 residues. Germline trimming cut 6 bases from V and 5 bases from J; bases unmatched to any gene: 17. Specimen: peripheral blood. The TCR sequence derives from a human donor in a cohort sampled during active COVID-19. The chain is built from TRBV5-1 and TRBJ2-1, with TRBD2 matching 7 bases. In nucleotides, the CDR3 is TGCGCCAGCAAAGCGGGGCCGTTAAGGTCGATCAACAATGAGCAGTTCTTC. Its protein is CASKAGPLRSINNEQFF. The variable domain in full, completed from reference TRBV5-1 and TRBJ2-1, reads KAGVTQTPRYLIKTRGQQVTLSCSPISGHRSVSWYQQTPGQGLQFLFEYFSETQRNKGNFPGRFSGRQFSNSRSEMNVSTLELGDSALYLCASKAGPLRSINNEQFFGPGTRLTVL.